A selection of T cell receptor beta chains follows, all from one sample in a study of siplizumab effects on memory and regulatory T cells. Only in-frame clones appear in the TCRdb table, and some are missing; sequencing was by immunoSEQ multiplex PCR. The sample gives fewer than 110,000 clones, 85% to 95% of which show up once; approximately 12% is in the top ten. Sequences were obtained from non-Treg CD4+ T cells sorted from blood. The receptor source for this set is a human donor in good health. CDR3s leave out the opening cysteine and the closing phenylalanine or tryptophan.

v_call | cdr3_aa
TRBV6-6 | ASTIHSGDTEAF
TRBV4-2 | ASSLLAGQGARGYT
TRBV25-1 | ASSVTGDPSGNTIY
TRBV7-3 | ASSIGEGGSGRKETQY
TRBV27 | ASSLIGTGDYEQY
TRBV5-1 | ASSDTGPDTQY
TRBV19 | ASSIEDRLPNQPQH
TRBV5-1 | ASSLGGQAYGYT
TRBV7-2 | ASSLAGISYNEQF
TRBV6-1 | ASKAGWPYEQY
TRBV2 | ASTSGRTGRNNEQF
TRBV19 | ASSPGSSYEQY
TRBV9 | ASSGSNTEAF
TRBV6-5 | ASSYSDNSYEQY
TRBV19 | ASSIGVSYNEQF
TRBV7-6 | ASSLAEGAGELF
TRBV5-1 | ASSLGILREGWETQY
TRBV19 | ASSILGRVGNEQF
TRBV7-9 | ASSPTGSGDTEAF
TRBV18 | ASSPPEGVRGNTIY
TRBV7-2 | ASSLTGANYEQY
TRBV27 | ASSSDMGGGPEAF
TRBV28 | ASSSTSPGQGWEKLF
TRBV1 | TSSQEEAGKGYT
TRBV7-9 | ASSFGLSTDTQY
TRBV7-9 | ASSYPGLAGTGELF
TRBV15 | ATSHHPQGEDTDTQY
TRBV7-3 | ASALGGQETQY
TRBV6-4 | ASSDRRTGRSGNTIY
TRBV5-1 | ASSLGDSSIYNEQF
TRBV30 | AWSPTKGSQF
TRBV2 | ASSYDLGTEAF
TRBV7-2 | ASSLDYRGYTGELF
TRBV7-2 | ASSLSGQRSYEQY
TRBV9 | ASSAQGRDQPQH
TRBV30 | AWLPRTGGFQPQH
TRBV5-1 | ASSLAGGTPGELF
TRBV30 | AWSERGALYGYT
TRBV5-1 | ASRRQGDGTDTQY
TRBV4-1 | ASSPGLAQNTGELF
TRBV11-1 | ASRPDRGLHEQF
TRBV30 | ASGGWAKNIQY
TRBV6-6 | ASSPLGDETQY
TRBV18 | ASSPGDSGNTIY
TRBV30 | AWSVNSAYEQY
TRBV27 | ASSSGQGIYEQY
TRBV9 | ASSPLDNGYEQY
TRBV28 | ASTTLTGGPMGNYNEQF
TRBV28 | ASSKADPKNIQY
TRBV15 | ATSGLAVVRETQY
TRBV21-1 | ASSKETGGHEKLF
TRBV14 | ASNRDRGVRIQY
TRBV4-2 | ASSQDKDFYNEQF